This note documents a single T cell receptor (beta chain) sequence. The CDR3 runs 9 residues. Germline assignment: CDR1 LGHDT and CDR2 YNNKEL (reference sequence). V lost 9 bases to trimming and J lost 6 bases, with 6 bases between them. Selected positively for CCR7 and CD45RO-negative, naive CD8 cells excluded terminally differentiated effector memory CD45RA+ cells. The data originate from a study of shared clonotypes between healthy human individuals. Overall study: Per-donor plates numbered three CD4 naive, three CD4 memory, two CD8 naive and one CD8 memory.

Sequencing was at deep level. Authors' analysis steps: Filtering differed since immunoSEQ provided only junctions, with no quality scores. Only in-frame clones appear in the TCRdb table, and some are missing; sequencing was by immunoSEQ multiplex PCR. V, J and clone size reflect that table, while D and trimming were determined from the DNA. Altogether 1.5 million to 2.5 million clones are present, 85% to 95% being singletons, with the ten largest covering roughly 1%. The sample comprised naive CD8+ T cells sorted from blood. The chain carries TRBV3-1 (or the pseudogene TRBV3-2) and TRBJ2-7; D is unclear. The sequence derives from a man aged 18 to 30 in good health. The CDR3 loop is CASLSEQYF. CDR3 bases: TGTGCCAGTTTAAGCGAGCAGTACTTC.